The subject of this entry is one TCR beta chain. Antigen unknown. V dropped 3 bases and J dropped 4; count of bases not matched to a gene: 3. The CDR3 totals 14 residues. Germline CDR1 reads SEHNR; CDR2 reads FQNEAQ (reference sequence). Clones were sequenced by immunoSEQ multiplex PCR, and TCRdb holds only the in-frame ones, with some missing. The data contain 120,000 or so clones, just under 95% of them seen just once; the ten biggest clones take up roughly 1.4%. This record comes from a study of siplizumab effects on memory and regulatory T cells. Whole-study findings and limits: The authors did not confirm suppressive function in proliferating Tregs from siplizumab cultures. In controls, around 30% of mappable alloreactive CD4+ clones were Treg-derived on average, versus about 75% with siplizumab. Alloreactive sequences whose origin lay in unstimulated CD4+ memory cells were significantly reduced by siplizumab.

The sequencing sample was made of CD4+ T cells sorted from blood. The V and J genes are TRBV7-9 and TRBJ1-3; 7 bases are a match to TRBD1. The TCR originated in a human donor in good health. CDR3 sequence: CASSLSGGGNTIYF. CDR3 in DNA: TGTGCCAGCAGCTTGTCAGGGGGAGGAAACACCATATATTTT. The variable domain in full, completed from reference TRBV7-9 and TRBJ1-3, reads DTGVSQNPRHKITKRGQNVTFRCDPISEHNRLYWYRQTLGQGPEFLTYFQNEAQLEKSRLLSDRFSAERPKGSFSTLEIQRTEQGDSAMYLCASSLSGGGNTIYFGEGSWLTVV.